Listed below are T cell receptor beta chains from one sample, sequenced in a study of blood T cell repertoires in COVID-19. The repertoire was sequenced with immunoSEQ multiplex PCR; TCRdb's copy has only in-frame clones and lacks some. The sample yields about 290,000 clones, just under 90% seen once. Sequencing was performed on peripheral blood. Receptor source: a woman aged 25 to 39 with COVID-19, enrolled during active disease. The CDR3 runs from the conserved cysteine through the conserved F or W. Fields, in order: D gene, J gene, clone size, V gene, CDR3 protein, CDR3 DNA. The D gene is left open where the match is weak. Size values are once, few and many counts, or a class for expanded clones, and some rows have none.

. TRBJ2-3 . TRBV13 CASSFPGTDTQYF TGTGCCAGCAGCTTTCCTGGCACAGATACGCAGTATTTT
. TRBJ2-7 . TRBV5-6 CASSFSGYEQYF TGTGCCAGCAGCTTTTCGGGCTACGAGCAGTACTTC
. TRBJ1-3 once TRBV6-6 CASSVQGSGNTIYF TGTGCCAGCAGTGTACAGGGCTCTGGAAACACCATATATTTT
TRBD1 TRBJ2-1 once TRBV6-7 CASSYSRGTGGANEQFF TGTGCCAGCAGTTACTCTAGAGGGACAGGGGGGGCCAATGAGCAGTTCTTC
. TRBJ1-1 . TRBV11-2 CASSFELEAFF TGTGCCAGCAGCTTTGAGCTTGAAGCTTTCTTT
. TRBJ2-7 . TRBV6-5 CASGRAGFYEQYF TGTGCCAGCGGGAGAGCAGGTTTCTACGAGCAGTACTTC
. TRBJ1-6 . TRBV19 CASSRQQEHRNSPLHF TGTGCCAGTAGTAGACAACAGGAACACCGAAATTCACCCCTCCACTTT
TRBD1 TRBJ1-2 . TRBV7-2 CASSAWGQGLDGYTF TGTGCCAGCAGCGCCTGGGGACAGGGTCTTGATGGCTACACCTTC
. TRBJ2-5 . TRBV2 CASKKGREETQYF TGTGCCAGCAAGAAGGGCAGGGAAGAGACCCAGTACTTC
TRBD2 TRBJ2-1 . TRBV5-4 CASMPQRGGRNEQFF TGTGCCAGCATGCCCCAGCGGGGGGGCCGAAATGAGCAGTTCTTC
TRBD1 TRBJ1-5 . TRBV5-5 CASSQGQGFQPQHF TGTGCCAGCAGCCAGGGACAGGGTTTTCAGCCCCAGCATTTT
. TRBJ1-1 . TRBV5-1 CASSYREYTEAFF TGCGCCAGCAGCTATCGGGAGTACACTGAAGCTTTCTTT
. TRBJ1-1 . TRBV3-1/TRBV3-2 CASSQDGTGRGAFF TGTGCCAGCAGCCAAGATGGTACGGGGAGAGGCGCTTTCTTT
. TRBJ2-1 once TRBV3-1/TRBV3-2 CASSQDRFSVYNEQFF TGTGCCAGCAGCCAAGATCGGTTTAGCGTTTACAATGAGCAGTTCTTC
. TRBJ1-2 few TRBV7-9 CASSLLQGSNYGYTF TGTGCCAGCAGCTTATTGCAGGGGTCTAACTATGGCTACACCTTC
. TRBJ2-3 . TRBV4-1 CASRGVGTDTQYF TGCGCCAGCAGGGGAGTCGGCACAGATACGCAGTATTTT
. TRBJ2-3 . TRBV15 CATSRGDKPLRGTDTQYF TGTGCCACCAGCAGAGGTGATAAGCCCCTGAGAGGGACAGATACGCAGTATTTT
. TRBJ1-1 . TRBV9 CASSPWRGVVNTEAFF TGTGCCAGCAGCCCTTGGAGAGGTGTGGTGAACACTGAAGCTTTCTTT
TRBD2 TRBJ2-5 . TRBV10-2 CASGLAGGPQETQYF TGCGCCAGCGGATTAGCGGGGGGGCCCCAAGAGACCCAGTACTTC
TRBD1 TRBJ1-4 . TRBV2 CASRQNRGPVEKLFF TGTGCCAGCCGCCAAAACAGGGGGCCGGTTGAAAAACTGTTTTTT
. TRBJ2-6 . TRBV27 CASSFRLSGANVLTF TGTGCCAGCAGTTTTAGATTATCTGGGGCCAACGTCCTGACTTTC
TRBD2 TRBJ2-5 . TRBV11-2 CASRATGRGWMETQYF TGTGCCAGCAGAGCGACGGGGCGGGGGTGGATGGAGACCCAGTACTTC
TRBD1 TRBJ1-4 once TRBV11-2 CASRTFRTGANSTNEKLFF TGTGCCAGCAGGACTTTTAGGACAGGGGCGAACTCAACTAATGAAAAACTGTTTTTT
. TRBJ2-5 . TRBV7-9 CASSLITGETQYF TGTGCCAGCAGCTTAATTACAGGGGAGACCCAGTACTTC
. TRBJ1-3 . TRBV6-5 CASKRQHSGNTIYF TGTGCCAGCAAACGACAGCACTCTGGAAACACCATATATTTT
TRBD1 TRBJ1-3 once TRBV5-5 CASSLFRQGQGGGNTIYF TGTGCCAGCAGCTTGTTCCGCCAGGGACAGGGGGGTGGAAACACCATATATTTT
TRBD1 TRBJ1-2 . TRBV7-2 CASSSGTAANYGYTF TGTGCCAGCAGCTCGGGGACAGCTGCTAACTATGGCTACACCTTC
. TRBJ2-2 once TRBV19 CASRQRRDTGELFF TGTGCCAGTAGGCAGAGGCGGGACACCGGGGAGCTGTTTTTT
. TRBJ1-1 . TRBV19 CASSGGHRVRNTEAFF TGTGCCAGTAGTGGGGGTCACAGGGTTCGGAACACTGAAGCTTTCTTT
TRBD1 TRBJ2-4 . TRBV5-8 CASSQGQVGNIQYF TGTGCCAGCAGCCAGGGACAGGTGGGGAACATTCAGTACTTC
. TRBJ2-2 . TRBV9 CASSSRLEVHTGELFF TGTGCCAGCAGCTCCAGACTAGAAGTTCACACCGGGGAGCTGTTTTTT
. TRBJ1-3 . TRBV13 CASSLGPGIGNTIYF TGTGCCAGCAGCTTAGGGCCAGGGATAGGAAACACCATATATTTT
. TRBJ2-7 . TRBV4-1 CASSQEAPGLTFYEQYF TGCGCCAGCAGCCAAGAAGCCCCCGGACTTACATTCTACGAGCAGTACTTC
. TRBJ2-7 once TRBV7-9 CASSLSPSSYEQYF TGTGCCAGCAGCTTATCCCCGAGCTCCTACGAGCAGTACTTC
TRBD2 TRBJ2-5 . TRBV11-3 CASSFRGGEETQYF TGTGCCAGCAGCTTCCGCGGGGGGGAAGAGACCCAGTACTTC
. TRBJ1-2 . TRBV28 CASRSYGYTF TGTGCCAGCCGGAGCTATGGCTACACCTTC
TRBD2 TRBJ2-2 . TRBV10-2 CATLAGGPGELFF TGCGCCACGCTCGCGGGGGGGCCCGGGGAGCTGTTTTTT
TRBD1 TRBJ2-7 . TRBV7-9 CASSLGQGKVYEQYF TGTGCCAGCAGCTTAGGACAGGGGAAGGTCTACGAGCAGTACTTC
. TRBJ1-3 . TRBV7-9 CASTTPGNTIYF TGTGCCAGCACCACCCCAGGAAACACCATATATTTT
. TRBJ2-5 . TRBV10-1 CASSESRQKETQYF TGCGCCAGCAGTGAGTCACGACAGAAAGAGACCCAGTACTTC
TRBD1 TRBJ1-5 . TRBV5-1 CASSLGPGQNQPQHF TGCGCCAGCAGCCTCGGTCCGGGACAGAATCAGCCCCAGCATTTT
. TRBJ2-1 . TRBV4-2 CASSQDPLKDYGSGEQFF TGTGCCAGCAGCCAAGATCCTCTCAAGGACTATGGCTCTGGTGAGCAGTTCTTC
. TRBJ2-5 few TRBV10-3 CAISSRETQYF TGTGCCATCAGTTCTCGGGAGACCCAGTACTTC
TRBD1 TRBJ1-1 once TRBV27 CASSIDRGRTEAFF TGTGCCAGCAGTATAGACAGGGGGCGCACTGAAGCTTTCTTT
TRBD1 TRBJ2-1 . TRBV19 CASSLTGGPNNEQFF TGTGCCAGCTCACTGACAGGGGGTCCTAACAATGAGCAGTTCTTC
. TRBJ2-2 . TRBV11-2 CASSLVTSAGELFF TGTGCCAGCAGCTTAGTAACGAGCGCCGGGGAGCTGTTTTTT
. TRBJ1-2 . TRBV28 CATAGAEGGMVYGYTF TGTGCCACCGCGGGGGCCGAGGGGGGGATGGTTTATGGCTACACCTTC
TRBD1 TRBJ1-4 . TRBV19 CASSIGQGVREKLFF TGTGCCAGTAGTATTGGGCAGGGGGTTAGAGAAAAACTGTTTTTT
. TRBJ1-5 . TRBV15 CATSRVGGLGQPQHF TGTGCCACCAGCAGAGTCGGGGGACTAGGTCAGCCCCAGCATTTT
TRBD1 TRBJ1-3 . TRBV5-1 CASSATNTGTGDGNTIYF TGCGCCAGCAGCGCAACTAACACCGGGACAGGGGATGGAAACACCATATATTTT
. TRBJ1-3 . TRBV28 CASSLRSRYSGNTIYF TGTGCCAGCAGTTTACGTTCCCGGTACTCTGGAAACACCATATATTTT
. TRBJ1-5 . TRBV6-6 CASSYQGGGQPQHF TGTGCCAGCAGTTACCAAGGGGGGGGACAGCCCCAGCATTTT
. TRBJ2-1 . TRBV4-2 CASSQDAYNEQFF TGTGCCAGCAGCCAAGACGCCTACAATGAGCAGTTCTTC
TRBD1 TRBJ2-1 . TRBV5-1 CASSLGQGYEQFF TGCGCCAGCAGCTTGGGACAGGGATATGAGCAGTTCTTC
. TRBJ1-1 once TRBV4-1 CASSSGSGKTEAFF TGCGCCAGCAGCAGCGGGTCAGGGAAAACTGAAGCTTTCTTT